This entry lists 25 T cell receptor beta chains sequenced from one sample in a study of shared clonotypes between healthy human individuals. Positively selected for CCR7, the CD45RO-negative cells used as naive CD8 cells excluded terminally differentiated effector memory CD45RA+ cells. Sequenced by immunoSEQ multiplex PCR; TCRdb stores in-frame clones only, minus some. The sample has a few million clones, roughly 95% seen once; the top ten hold about 1.7%. Sample: naive CD8+ T cells from PBMCs. The source of these receptors is a man aged 18 to 29 in good health. Some clones in this sample may be carry-over from other donors' samples.

V usage is TRBV27 and J usage is TRBJ2-7; D gene ambiguous. The germline gives CDR1 MNHEY, CDR2 SMNVEV (reference sequence). V was cut by 3 bases and J by 6 bases, with 12 bases left in between. CDR3 length equals 13 residues. The CDR3 bases are TGTGCCAGCAGTTTCTACTCCGTCGGCGAGCAGTACTTC. Its translation is CASSFYSVGEQYF.

In its sample, this clone was seen once. Different DNA sequences within this sample yield the same CDR3. The gene calls are TRBV5-6 and TRBJ2-7; TRBD2 agrees at 7 bases. Trimming at V came to 3 bases and at J to 3 bases, leaving 6 bases not matched to a gene. Germline V CDR1 and CDR2: SGHDT, YYEEEE. This CDR3 comprises 14 residues. Here the CDR3 reads CASSSGLRNYEQYF. The CDR3 DNA sequence: TGTGCCAGCAGCTCGGGACTAAGAAACTACGAGCAGTACTTC. Full variable domain (rest looked up from reference TRBV5-6 and TRBJ2-7): DAGVTQSPTHLIKTRGQQVTLRCSPKSGHDTVSWYQQALGQGPQFIFQYYEEEERQRGNFPDRFSGHQFPNYSSELNVNALLLGDSALYLCASSSGLRNYEQYFGPGTRLTVT.

The chain employs TRBV29-1 and TRBJ2-1, with D perhaps matching TRBD2 (6 bases). V was pared by 4 bases and J by 0 bases, with 16 bases between. Germline V gene sequence: CDR1 SQVTM, CDR2 ANQGSEA. This CDR3 contains 16 residues. CDR3 DNA sequence: TGCAGCGTTGTTGTTGTAGCGGTAAACTCCTACAATGAGCAGTTCTTC. Translation gives CSVVVVAVNSYNEQFF.

The V call is TRBV18, the J call TRBJ2-7, with 10 bases matching TRBD1. J lost 3 bases, V lost 3 bases, and 8 bases had no gene match. The CDR3 has 16 amino acids. The germline CDR1 and CDR2 sequences are KGHSH and LQKENI. The CDR3 region is CASSPSRQGASYEQYF. In DNA form, the CDR3 reads TGTGCCAGCTCACCTAGTCGACAGGGGGCGAGCTACGAGCAGTACTTC. Variable domain in full (rest from reference TRBV18 and TRBJ2-7): NAGVMQNPRHLVRRRGQEARLRCSPMKGHSHVYWYRQLPEEGLKFMVYLQKENIIDESGMPKERFSAEFPKEGPSILRIQQVVRGDSAAYFCASSPSRQGASYEQYFGPGTRLTVT.

This clone has only one observation. The genes are TRBV9 and TRBJ2-2, with 8 bases fitting TRBD2. This CDR3 contains 15 residues. Losses at the gene ends were 3 bases for V and 6 bases for J; bases not matched to a gene: 7. Germline-derived CDR1 and CDR2 are SGDLS and YYNGEE. The DNA for the CDR3 is TGTGCCAGCAGCGCTTACGGGAGGGCTGCCGGGGAGCTGTTTTTT. Translated: CASSAYGRAAGELFF.

The sample holds one count of this clone. The gene calls are TRBV6-1 and TRBJ1-5, with D uncertain. The CDR3 runs to 15 residues. The germline V gene has CDR1 MNHNS and CDR2 SASEGT. Trimming shortened V by 3 bases and J by 5 bases, and 14 bases separated the two germline ends. The CDR3 loop reads CASSEVSALDQPQHF. CDR3 DNA: TGTGCCAGCAGTGAGGTGTCCGCCCTCGATCAGCCCCAGCATTTT.

In the case of this clone: The identical CDR3 is also encoded by other nucleotide sequences in the sample. The chain has TRBV19 and TRBJ2-1, with D perhaps matching TRBD1 or TRBD2 (5 bases each). The length of the CDR3 is 15 residues. CDR1 and CDR2 (germline): LNHDA, SQIVND (reference sequence). Trimming left V 3 bases short and J 4 bases short, with 13 bases between. The CDR3 bases are TGTGCCAGTAGTATTGTGGGGCGGGTTTACAATGAGCAGTTCTTC. Translation gives CASSIVGRVYNEQFF.

On this clone: Different DNA sequences within this sample yield the same CDR3. The chain employs TRBV28 and TRBJ2-2; 8 positions match TRBD1. Losses at the gene ends were 3 bases for V and 4 bases for J; bases not matched to a gene: 1. CDR3 length: 14 amino acids. Germline values: CDR1 MDHEN, CDR2 SYDVKM. The DNA of the CDR3 is TGTGCCAGCAGTTTCACAGGGGGCACCGGGGAGCTGTTTTTT. This codes for CASSFTGGTGELFF.

The chain carries TRBV5-4 and TRBJ2-7; 14 positions agree with TRBD2. This CDR3 spans 16 amino acids. The V and J ends lost 3 bases and 2 bases, in that order; junction bases with no gene match: 4. Germline V gene data show CDR1 as SGHNT and CDR2 as YYREEE (reference sequence). DNA for the CDR3: TGTGCCAGCAGCTCAAAGGGACTAGCGGGAGCCTACGAGCAGTACTTC. Its translation: CASSSKGLAGAYEQYF.

This chain links TRBV30 with TRBJ2-2; TRBD2 agrees at 9 bases. CDR1 is GTSNPN and CDR2 is SVGIG in the germline V gene (reference sequence). This CDR3 has 14 amino acids. With 4 bases clipped from V and 1 base from J, the junction kept 1 base outside the gene matches. The CDR3 DNA reads as TGTGCCTGGATAGCGGGAGTGAACACCGGGGAGCTGTTTTTT. This encodes CAWIAGVNTGELFF.

This chain connects TRBV4-1 to TRBJ1-5; TRBD1 is a possible D gene (6 bases). V shed 0 bases and J shed 2 bases, with 11 bases lying between them. There are 16 residues in the CDR3. Looked up from germline, CDR1 is MGHRA and CDR2 is YSYEKL. In DNA, the CDR3 is TGCGCCAGCAGCCAAGACCCAGGGGCGGGCAATCAGCCCCAGCATTTT. Protein sequence: CASSQDPGAGNQPQHF.

The chain uses TRBV7-8 and TRBJ1-2; D perhaps matches TRBD1 (6 bases). The V gene lost 2 bases and the J gene lost 8 bases, with 18 bases spanning the gap. Germline V lookup: CDR1 SGHVS, CDR2 FQNEAQ. This CDR3 contains 15 residues. The CDR3 DNA reads TGTGCCAGCAGCTTAAACCCGGGACAAGGCTTGGGCTACACCTTC. Its translation: CASSLNPGQGLGYTF. Looking up the rest from reference TRBV7-8 and TRBJ1-2 gives the full variable domain: GAGVSQSPRYKVAKRGQDVALRCDPISGHVSLFWYQQALGQGPEFLTYFQNEAQLDKSGLPSDRFFAERPEGSVSTLKIQRTQQEDSAVYLCASSLNPGQGLGYTFGSGTRLTVV.

J is TRBJ1-1 and V is TRBV7-9; maybe TRBD1 (5 bases). The CDR3 runs 15 residues. Trimming took off 1 base at V and 1 base at J, with 10 bases between the two ends. Germline CDR1 is SEHNR and CDR2 is FQNEAQ (reference sequence). CDR3 loop: CASSLVGGSNTEAFF. The CDR3, as DNA: TGTGCCAGCAGCTTAGTCGGGGGATCGAACACTGAAGCTTTCTTT.

The J gene is TRBJ2-7, the V gene TRBV7-2; the D is unclear. CDR1 and CDR2 (germline): SGHTA, FQGNSA. The CDR3 spans 14 residues. V was shortened by 1 base and J by 0 bases, with 7 bases between the two germline ends. The CDR3: CASSLDASSYEQYF. CDR3 nucleotides: TGTGCCAGCAGCTTAGACGCTAGCTCCTACGAGCAGTACTTC. The full variable domain, with the rest looked up from reference TRBV7-2 and TRBJ2-7, is GAGVSQSPSNKVTEKGKDVELRCDPISGHTALYWYRQSLGQGLEFLIYFQGNSAPDKSGLPSDRFSAERTGGSVSTLTIQRTQQEDSAVYLCASSLDASSYEQYFGPGTRLTVT.

A single count supports this clone. The V gene is TRBV28, the J gene TRBJ1-2, with a weak D call TRBD1 (6 bases). The V and J ends lost 6 bases and 3 bases respectively, with 11 bases between them. The CDR3 loop spans 13 amino acids. Germline V gene lookup returns CDR1 MDHEN and CDR2 SYDVKM. The CDR3 DNA reads TGTGCCAGCAGCCCAGGACAGCACTATGGCTACACCTTC. This sequence encodes CASSPGQHYGYTF.

This rearrangement joins TRBV9 to TRBJ2-1; D gene ambiguous. The ends were cut back, 1 base at V and 0 bases at J, with 8 bases in the middle. In germline, CDR1 is SGDLS, CDR2 YYNGEE. The CDR3 contains 15 residues. The CDR3, as DNA: TGTGCCAGCAGCGTACTACAAAACTCCTACAATGAGCAGTTCTTC. Translating it yields CASSVLQNSYNEQFF.

The gene calls are TRBV6-4 and TRBJ1-1; unclear D gene. The V and J ends lost 7 bases and 0 bases respectively, with 15 bases between them. The length of the CDR3 is 15 residues. From germline, CDR1 is MRHNA and CDR2 SNTAGT. As DNA, the CDR3 is TGTGCCAGCATAATAAAGGCCGGGGTGAACACTGAAGCTTTCTTT. It translates to CASIIKAGVNTEAFF.

This chain joins TRBV27 and TRBJ2-5, with TRBD1 as a possible D gene (5 bases). The V end lost 8 bases, the J end lost 1 base, and 17 bases lay between the germline ends. In germline, CDR1 is MNHEY, CDR2 SMNVEV (reference sequence). The length of the CDR3 is 15 residues. The CDR3 region has the DNA TGTGCCAGCTACCCACCGGGTAGGGGCCAAGAGACCCAGTACTTC. This codes for CASYPPGRGQETQYF.

CDR3 bases: TGTGCCAGCAGTTTACGAGCGGCCAATGAGCAGTTCTTC. The encoded protein is CASSLRAANEQFF. The genes are TRBV27 and TRBJ2-1, with a weak D call TRBD2 (5 bases). Germline V gives CDR1 MNHEY, CDR2 SMNVEV (reference sequence). The CDR3 totals 13 residues. V dropped 2 bases and J dropped 6 bases, with 8 bases sitting between them.

The V gene is TRBV4-1, the J gene TRBJ2-7; 9 bases agree with TRBD2. V lost 5 bases and J lost 2; bases outside the gene matches: 7. This CDR3 is built from 15 residues. Germline V gene data show CDR1 as MGHRA and CDR2 as YSYEKL. The CDR3 spells CASSTIAGETYEQYF. For the CDR3, the DNA is TGCGCCAGCAGCACCATAGCGGGAGAAACCTACGAGCAGTACTTC.

The chain has TRBV30 and TRBJ2-2; D is ambiguous. The CDR3 length is 17 residues. V was shortened by 0 bases and J by 5 bases, with 19 bases between the two germline ends. Germline assignment: CDR1 GTSNPN and CDR2 SVGIG (reference sequence). The CDR3, as DNA: TGTGCCTGGAGTGTAACACGCCCAACCGGCAGAACCGGGGAGCTGTTTTTT. Its protein product is CAWSVTRPTGRTGELFF.

This clone appeared once. Sequence at one end of the junction differs from germline and may be a read error. This chain joins TRBV19 and TRBJ2-7; D not certain. Germline V CDR1 and CDR2: LNHDA, SQIVND (reference sequence). The CDR3 has 14 residues. The CDR3 here is CASSIDVSPYEQYF. DNA of the CDR3: TGTGCAAGTAGTATAGACGTTTCCCCCTACGAGCAGTACTTC.

Note on this clone: This CDR3 is also generated by other DNA sequences in the sample. The V and J genes are TRBV5-1 and TRBJ2-7, with a weak D call TRBD2 (6 bases). Germline V lookup: CDR1 SGHRS, CDR2 YFSETQ. The V end was cut by 0 bases, the J end by 2 bases, with 12 bases between. This CDR3 spans 15 amino acids. CDR3 nucleotide sequence: TGCGCCAGCAGCTTGGGGTTAGCGGCTACCTACGAGCAGTACTTC. Residues: CASSLGLAATYEQYF.

This chain links TRBV5-4 with TRBJ2-7, with unresolved D. The germline CDR1 and CDR2 sequences are SGHNT and YYREEE (reference sequence). V lost 2 bases, J lost 5 bases, and 11 bases lay in between. This CDR3 is built from 13 residues. In DNA form, the CDR3 reads TGTGCCAGCAGCTTTACGCGTTCCCACGAGCAGTACTTC. Its translation: CASSFTRSHEQYF.

V gene TRBV5-6 combines with J gene TRBJ2-7; 10 bases align to TRBD1. Unmatched junction bases numbered 8, after V lost 5 bases and J lost 3 bases. Germline CDR1 reads SGHDT; CDR2 reads YYEEEE. The CDR3 has 15 amino acids. The CDR3 DNA is TGTGCCAGCAGTCTTTTAGGGACAGGGGACTACGAGCAGTACTTC. It encodes CASSLLGTGDYEQYF.